This T cell receptor beta chain was sequenced in a study of a mutant IDH1 vaccine in newly diagnosed glioma (dated by TCRdb to the early 2020s). Background on the whole study: Of the 25 to 40 treated patients, about 62% were male and 37.5% were female, and the mean age was roughly 40 years. Prior to enrollment, patients had been given standard therapy consisting of radiotherapy alone, temozolomide alone, or radiochemotherapy with temozolomide, with the combination given to most patients. Peripheral blood was drawn at six visits: V03 (baseline), V05, V07, V10, V12 and V13. Longitudinal TCRB deep sequencing was performed for roughly 24 treated patients wherever samples were available for exploratory analyses.

The method was the immunoSEQ multiplex PCR assay. The hsTCRB Kit was used according to the manufacturer's protocol to amplify rearranged TCR beta chain sequences. Sequencing of TCRB libraries was carried out on an Illumina MiSeq. Turning to the authors' computational methods: The kit vendor's proprietary platform handled demultiplexing, trimming and gene mapping. Sourced from immuneACCESS, this table was stored by TCRdb with only in-frame sequences that have V and J called. A share of the clones is absent; for the studies checked, an unresolved V gene accounts for under half, and the remainder has no known explanation. V and J calls and clone size are those listed in that table; D and trimming were worked out from the DNA. A total of some 87,000 clones appear in this sample, around three quarters of them only once. The leading ten clones occupy less than 8.5% of the sample. As regards this clone: The antigen it binds to is not known. At one end, the junction sequence differs from germline, possibly due to a read error.

The time point label, read with the paper, signifies: baseline, week 1 (first vaccination visit). The sample's treatment or condition, from its label and the paper: pre-vaccination baseline after standard-of-care therapy. Donors had newly diagnosed WHO grade 3 or 4 IDH1-mutant astrocytomas with loss of nuclear ATRX. The samples were drawn from NOA16, a multicentre, single-arm, open-label phase I trial in Germany that tested a mutant IDH1 peptide vaccine in humans for the first time. Blood drawn at visit V03 was used as the baseline sample for immunogenicity testing. Genomic DNA for TCRB sequencing was isolated from EDTA blood with the DNeasy Blood and Tissue Kit. Overall study outcomes, separate from this receptor: Across multiple MHC alleles, vaccine-induced immune responses were seen in more than 90% of patients. PBMC samples for TCRB deep sequencing were selected based on availability. Pseudoprogression seemed to be unrelated to changes in the top peripheral T cell clonotypes found by TCRB sequencing. The authors stated that sample limitations prevented analyses of patient blood samples from being reproduced.

The sequence derives from a man aged 40-55 years with glioma. The material was PBMCs, obtained from a glioma patient treated with radiotherapy, temozolomide or both.

The DNA is as follows: TGTGCCAGCACCAAATCCGGGACAGACTCTGGAAACATCATATATTTT. This yields the protein CASTKSGTDSGNIIYF. This chain is built from TRBV9 and TRBJ1-3; 7 bases in the middle match TRBD1. Based on the germline V gene, the CDR1 and CDR2 sequences are SGDLS and YYNGEE. Including the terminal cysteine and phenylalanine, the CDR3 comprises 16 residues. The retained sequence is limited to the CDR3, 48 bases, with the frame set at the first base. Full variable domain (CDR3 extended with the reference TRBV9 and TRBJ1-3 proteins): DSGVTQTPKHLITATGQRVTLRCSPRSGDLSVYWYQQSLDQGLQFLIQYYNGEERAKGNILERFSAQQFPDLHSELNLSSLELGDSALYFCASTKSGTDSGNIIYFGEGSWLTVV.